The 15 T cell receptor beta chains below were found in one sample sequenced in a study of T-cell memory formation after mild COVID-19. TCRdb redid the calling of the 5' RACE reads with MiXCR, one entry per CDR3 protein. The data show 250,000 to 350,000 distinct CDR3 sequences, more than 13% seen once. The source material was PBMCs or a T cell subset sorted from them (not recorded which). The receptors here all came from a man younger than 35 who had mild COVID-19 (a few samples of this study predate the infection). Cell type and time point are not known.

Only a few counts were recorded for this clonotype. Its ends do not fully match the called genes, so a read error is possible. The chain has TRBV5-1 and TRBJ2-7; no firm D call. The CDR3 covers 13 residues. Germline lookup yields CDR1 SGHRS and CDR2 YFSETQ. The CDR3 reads CASSWQRRYEQCF. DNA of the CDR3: TGCGCCAGCAGCTGGCAAAGAAGGTACGAGCAGTGCTTC.

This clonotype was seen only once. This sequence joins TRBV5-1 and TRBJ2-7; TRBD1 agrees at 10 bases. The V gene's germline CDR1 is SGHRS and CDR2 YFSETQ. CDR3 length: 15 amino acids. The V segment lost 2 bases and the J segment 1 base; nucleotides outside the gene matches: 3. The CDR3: CASSLDRGQSYEQYF. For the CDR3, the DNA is TGCGCCAGCAGCTTAGACAGGGGGCAGTCCTACGAGCAGTACTTC.

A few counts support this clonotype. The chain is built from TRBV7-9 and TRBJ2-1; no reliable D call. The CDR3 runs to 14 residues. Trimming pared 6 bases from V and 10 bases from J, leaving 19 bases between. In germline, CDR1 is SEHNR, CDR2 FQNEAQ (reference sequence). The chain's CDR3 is CASSPRGDMPEQFF. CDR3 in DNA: TGTGCCAGCAGTCCCCGTGGTGACATGCCCGAGCAGTTCTTC.

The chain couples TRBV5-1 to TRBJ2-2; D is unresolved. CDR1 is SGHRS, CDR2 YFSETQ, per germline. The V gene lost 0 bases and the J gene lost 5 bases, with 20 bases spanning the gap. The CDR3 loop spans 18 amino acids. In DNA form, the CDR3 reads TGCGCCAGCAGCTTGGCCATCGCTGGGCCTGATTGGACCGGGGAGCTGTTTTTT. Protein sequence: CASSLAIAGPDWTGELFF.

The CDR3 region has the DNA TGTGCCACCAGTGAGGGGCGGAACACCGGGGAGCTGTTTTTT. Translated, it gives CATSEGRNTGELFF. The chain links TRBV24-1 to TRBJ2-2; D may be TRBD1 (5 bases). Germline values: CDR1 KGHDR, CDR2 SFDVKD. Trimming removed 4 bases from V and 1 base from J, with 6 bases in between. The CDR3 runs to 14 residues.

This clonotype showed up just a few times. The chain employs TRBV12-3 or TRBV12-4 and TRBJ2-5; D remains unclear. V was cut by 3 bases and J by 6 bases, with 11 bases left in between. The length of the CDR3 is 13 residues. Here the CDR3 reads CASSFNVRKTQYF. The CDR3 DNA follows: TGTGCCAGCAGTTTTAACGTAAGGAAGACCCAGTACTTC.

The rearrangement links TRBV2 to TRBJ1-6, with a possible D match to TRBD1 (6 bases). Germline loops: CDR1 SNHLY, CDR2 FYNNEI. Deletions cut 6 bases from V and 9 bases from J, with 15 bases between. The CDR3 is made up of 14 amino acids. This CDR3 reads CASSGQTYSSPLHF. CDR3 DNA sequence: TGTGCCAGCAGCGGACAGACCTACAGTTCACCCCTCCACTTT.

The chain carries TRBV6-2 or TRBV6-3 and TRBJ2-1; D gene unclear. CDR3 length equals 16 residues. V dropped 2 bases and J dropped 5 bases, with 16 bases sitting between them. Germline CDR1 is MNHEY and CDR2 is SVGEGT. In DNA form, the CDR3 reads TGTGCCAGCAGTTACCGGGCCCTTAAGCCCCACAATGAGCAGTTCTTC. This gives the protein CASSYRALKPHNEQFF.

CDR3 in amino acids: CASSHRGANTGELFF. The CDR3 DNA follows: TGCGCCAGCAGCCACAGGGGCGCGAACACCGGGGAGCTGTTTTTT. The V gene is TRBV5-1, the J gene TRBJ2-2; 7 bases align to TRBD1. The CDR3 is made up of 15 amino acids. Germline V gene sequence: CDR1 SGHRS, CDR2 YFSETQ. V lost 4 bases and J lost 0; bases outside the gene matches: 3.

For the CDR3, the DNA is TGCGCCAGCAGCCAAGATAGACTAGAAACGCAGTATTTT. Its translation is CASSQDRLETQYF. The J gene is TRBJ2-3, the V gene TRBV4-3; D is possibly TRBD2 (6 bases). V was cut by 0 bases and J by 9 bases, with 10 bases left in between. Per the germline V gene, CDR1 is LGHNA and CDR2 is YSLEER. CDR3 length equals 13 residues.

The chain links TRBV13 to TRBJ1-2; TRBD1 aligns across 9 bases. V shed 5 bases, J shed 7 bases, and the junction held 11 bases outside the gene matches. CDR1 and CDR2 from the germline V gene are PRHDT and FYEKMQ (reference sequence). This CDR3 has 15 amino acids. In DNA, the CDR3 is TGTGCCAGCAGCCTATGGGACAGGGATATGGGTGGCTACACCTTC. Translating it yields CASSLWDRDMGGYTF.

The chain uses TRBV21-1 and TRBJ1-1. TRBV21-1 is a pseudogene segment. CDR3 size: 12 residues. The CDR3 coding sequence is TGTGCCAGCCTGCGCGGGGGGACTGAAGCTTTCTTT. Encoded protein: CASLRGGTEAFF.

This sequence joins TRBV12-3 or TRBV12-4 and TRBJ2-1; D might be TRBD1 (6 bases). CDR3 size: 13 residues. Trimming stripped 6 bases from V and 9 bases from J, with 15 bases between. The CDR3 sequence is CASRRTVWPEQFF. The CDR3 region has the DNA TGTGCCAGCAGGAGGACAGTATGGCCTGAGCAGTTCTTC.

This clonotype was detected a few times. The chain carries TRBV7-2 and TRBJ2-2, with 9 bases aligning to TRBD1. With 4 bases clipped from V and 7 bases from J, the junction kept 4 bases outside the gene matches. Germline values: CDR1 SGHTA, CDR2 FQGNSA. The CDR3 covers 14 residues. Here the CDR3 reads CASSWTGVSGELFF. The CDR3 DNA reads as TGTGCCAGCAGCTGGACAGGGGTTAGCGGGGAGCTGTTTTTT.

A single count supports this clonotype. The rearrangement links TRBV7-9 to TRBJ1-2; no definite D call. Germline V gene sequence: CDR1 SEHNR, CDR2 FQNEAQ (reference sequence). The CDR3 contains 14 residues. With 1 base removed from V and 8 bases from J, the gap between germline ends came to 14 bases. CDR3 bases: TGTGCCAGCAGCTTAGGGGGAAGCAGAGGAGGCTACACCTTC. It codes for CASSLGGSRGGYTF.